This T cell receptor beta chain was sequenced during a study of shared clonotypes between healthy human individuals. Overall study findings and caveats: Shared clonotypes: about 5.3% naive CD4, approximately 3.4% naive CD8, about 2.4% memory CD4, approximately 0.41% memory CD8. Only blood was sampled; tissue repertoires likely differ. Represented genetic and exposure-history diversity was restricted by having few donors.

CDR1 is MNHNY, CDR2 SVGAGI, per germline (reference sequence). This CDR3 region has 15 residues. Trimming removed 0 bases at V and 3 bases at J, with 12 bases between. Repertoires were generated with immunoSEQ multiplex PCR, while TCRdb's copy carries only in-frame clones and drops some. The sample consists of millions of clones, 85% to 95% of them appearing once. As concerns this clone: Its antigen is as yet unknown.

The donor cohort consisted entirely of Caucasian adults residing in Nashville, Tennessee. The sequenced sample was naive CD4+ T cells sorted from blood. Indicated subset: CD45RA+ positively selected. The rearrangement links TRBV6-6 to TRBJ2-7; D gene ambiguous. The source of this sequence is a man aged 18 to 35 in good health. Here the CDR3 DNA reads TGTGCCAGCAGTTACTCGAGGTCAACAAGCTACGAGCAGTACTTC. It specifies CASSYSRSTSYEQYF.